This entry is about one T cell receptor (beta chain). Its antigen remains undetermined. Base quality data are lacking; no much larger clone is found one base away. This entry comes from a study of T cell repertoires in cytomegalovirus infection (dated by TCRdb to about 2019). General notes on the study: Donor HLA type was relevant to the analysis, because carriage of CMV infection together with the matching HLA type was indicated by public TCR beta signatures.

The CDR3 goes from the cysteine to the phenylalanine over 15 residues. The kept DNA is CDR3 alone, 45 bases in frame from the first base. The germline V gene supplies CDR1 MNHEY and CDR2 SVGAGI. Cut back by 2 bases and 3 bases, the V and J ends lie 10 bases apart. The research as a whole found: Carriers of CMV infection plus the relevant HLA type were discriminated by the cumulative frequency of public TCR beta family members in the study cohort and in an independent roughly 340-donor cohort. The ex vivo response was dominated by HLA-C-restricted CMV-specific TCR beta clonotypes, which also provided the single most frequent clonotype in two of eight donors.

Instrument used: Illumina HiSeq 1500. Clones were called with MiXCR by TCRdb after fastp trimmed the public reads at Q25, and only in-frame beta chains were retained. Identical CDR3 proteins give one entry, which carries the most common genes and DNA. This sample comprises about 740,000 distinct CDR3 sequences, roughly a third of them detected only once. Jointly, the top ten make up 2.5% to 3.5% of the sample. The TCR originated in a human donor in good health (CMV status not recorded). Some clones in this sample may be carry-over from other donors' samples. The specimen was PBMCs. This sequence uses TRBV6-5 and TRBJ1-4; matching of 5 bases hints at TRBD1 as the D gene. The encoded CDR3 is CASSYVGVANEKLFF. The DNA is TGTGCCAGCAGTTACGTAGGGGTAGCTAATGAAAAACTGTTTTTT.